Each of the 30 T cell receptor beta chains below was sequenced from the same sample in a study of blood T cell repertoires in COVID-19. Using immunoSEQ multiplex PCR, the repertoire was profiled, and TCRdb retains in-frame clones only, with some absent. Of some 99,000 clones in the sample, around four fifths are singletons; the top ten hold 15% to 20%. Sequences were obtained from peripheral blood. These receptors all stem from a woman aged 60-75 years with acute or convalescent COVID-19.

CDR3 in DNA: TGTGCCAGCAGCTTGGACAGGGTTGATTCACCCCTCCACTTT. Its protein product is CASSLDRVDSPLHF. The chain has TRBV5-5 and TRBJ1-6, with a possible D match to TRBD1 (6 bases). The CDR3 spans 14 residues. Germline values: CDR1 SGHKS, CDR2 YYEKEE (reference sequence). Trimming cost V 0 bases and J 8 bases, with 9 bases left between them.

The J gene is TRBJ2-7, the V gene TRBV14; 8 bases align to TRBD1. V trimming: 4 bases; J trimming: 6 bases; junction bases outside the gene matches: 11. Per the germline V gene, CDR1 is SGHDN and CDR2 is FVKESK. This CDR3 has 15 amino acids. The CDR3 DNA sequence: TGTGCCAGCAGCCCGTGGACAGGGCTTGTGGGCGAGCAGTACTTC. Translating it yields CASSPWTGLVGEQYF. Based on the CDR3 plus reference TRBV14 and TRBJ2-7, the full variable domain is EAGVTQFPSHSVIEKGQTVTLRCDPISGHDNLYWYRRVMGKEIKFLLHFVKESKQDESGMPNNRFLAERTGGTYSTLKVQPAELEDSGVYFCASSPWTGLVGEQYFGPGTRLTVT.

The chain carries TRBV7-8 and TRBJ2-7, with TRBD2 matching over 9 bases. CDR3 length: 13 amino acids. From germline, CDR1 is SGHVS and CDR2 FQNEAQ. Trimming cost V 6 bases and J 13 bases; bases outside gene matches: 13. CDR3 bases: TGTGCCAGCAGGGGAGGCGGGGGACTAGCTAGATACTTC. The encoded protein is CASRGGGGLARYF.

The V call is TRBV12-3 or TRBV12-4, the J call TRBJ1-5; D is uncertain. Trimming stripped 3 bases from V and 5 bases from J, with 8 bases between. CDR3 length: 13 amino acids. In DNA form, the CDR3 reads TGTGCCAGCAGTTTTGACAAGTATCAGCCCCAGCATTTT. This gives the protein CASSFDKYQPQHF.

This chain links TRBV28 with TRBJ2-2; D is unclear. The V gene's germline CDR1 is MDHEN and CDR2 SYDVKM. This CDR3 has 13 residues. The V and J ends lost 5 bases and 7 bases respectively, with 11 bases between them. The CDR3 is CASSTSRGGELFF. The DNA for the CDR3 is TGTGCCAGCAGTACGTCTAGAGGCGGGGAGCTGTTTTTT.

V gene TRBV7-2 combines with J gene TRBJ2-3, with 7 bases that match TRBD2. Trimming took 5 bases from V and 1 from J; bases not matched to a gene: 15. The CDR3 loop spans 18 amino acids. Germline V gives CDR1 SGHTA, CDR2 FQGNSA. In nucleotides, the CDR3 is TGTGCCAGCAGCCTAGGTCTGTCGTGGGAGGGGCGCACAGATACGCAGTATTTT. Amino acid sequence: CASSLGLSWEGRTDTQYF.

This chain connects TRBV27 to TRBJ2-3; 9 nucleotides match TRBD2. The ends lost 6 bases at V and 12 bases at J; junction bases unmatched: 16. The CDR3 consists of 15 residues. The germline CDR1 and CDR2 sequences are MNHEY and SMNVEV (reference sequence). The CDR3 loop reads CASRSVGTSPLAQYF. Here the CDR3 DNA reads TGTGCCAGCAGGTCGGTGGGGACTAGCCCTTTAGCACAGTATTTT.

This chain links TRBV6-5 with TRBJ1-2; 9 positions agree with TRBD1. Germline V gene sequence: CDR1 MNHEY, CDR2 SVGAGI. Unmatched junction bases numbered 10, after V lost 7 bases and J lost 4 bases. There are 15 residues in the CDR3. CDR3 protein: CASTGTGLVGYGYTF. CDR3 in DNA: TGTGCCAGCACCGGGACAGGGCTCGTCGGCTATGGCTACACCTTC.

The rearrangement joins TRBV4-3 to TRBJ1-5, with D unclear. The V gene's germline CDR1 is LGHNA and CDR2 YSLEER. This CDR3 is 16 amino acids long. Trimming took 0 bases from V and 4 from J, leaving 13 bases between them. The CDR3 bases are TGCGCCAGCAGCCAAGATCCGGTGAGCGCTAATCAGCCCCAGCATTTT. This sequence encodes CASSQDPVSANQPQHF.

The CDR3 DNA sequence: TGCACCAGCCCCCGGGACTACGATCCCAACGCGGAGACCCAGTACTTC. As protein: CTSPRDYDPNAETQYF. V and J are TRBV1 and TRBJ2-5; the table gives TRBD2 as D, unverified against the DNA. TRBV1 is shown as a pseudogene. The CDR3 has 16 residues.

This clone has a handful of counts. The chain carries TRBV11-3 and TRBJ2-7; 8 nucleotides agree with TRBD2. Germline lookup yields CDR1 SGHNT and CDR2 YENEEA. Trimming at V came to 2 bases and at J to 0 bases, leaving 0 bases not matched to a gene. There are 14 residues in the CDR3. As DNA, the CDR3 is TGTGCCAGCAGCTTAAGCGGGAGCTCCTACGAGCAGTACTTC. This translates into CASSLSGSSYEQYF.

V is TRBV19 and J is TRBJ1-5; 10 nucleotides line up with TRBD1. CDR3 length: 15 residues. V shed 5 bases and J 9 bases; nucleotides not matched to a gene: 10. Germline V gene sequence: CDR1 LNHDA, CDR2 SQIVND (reference sequence). The CDR3 loop is CASSSHGQGGMPQHF. The CDR3 DNA reads as TGTGCCAGTAGTTCTCATGGACAGGGGGGAATGCCCCAGCATTTT.

V gene TRBV4-1 combines with J gene TRBJ1-6; D may be TRBD1 (5 bases). Trimming shortened V by 0 bases and J by 10 bases, and 16 bases separated the two germline ends. The CDR3 covers 16 residues. The V gene's germline CDR1 is MGHRA and CDR2 YSYEKL. In DNA form, the CDR3 reads TGCGCCAGCAGCCAAGATTTGGGGCCGACTGGGTCACCCCTCCACTTT. Amino acids: CASSQDLGPTGSPLHF.

This clone came up a few times. The chain couples TRBV28 to TRBJ1-2; 7 bases map to TRBD1. Trimming cost V 3 bases and J 0 bases; bases outside gene matches: 4. Germline lookup yields CDR1 MDHEN and CDR2 SYDVKM. This CDR3 region has 15 residues. The CDR3 is CASSLDRFSNYGYTF. The DNA of the CDR3 is TGTGCCAGCAGTTTGGACAGGTTTTCTAACTATGGCTACACCTTC.

The chain uses TRBV19 and TRBJ2-1; TRBD2 agrees at 14 bases. The CDR3 sequence is 16 residues long. Per germline, CDR1 LNHDA and CDR2 SQIVND (reference sequence). The ends lost 5 bases at V and 4 bases at J; junction bases unmatched: 4. CDR3 DNA sequence: TGTGCCAGTAGTCTTAGACTAGCGGGGGGGTACAATGAGCAGTTCTTC. Translation gives CASSLRLAGGYNEQFF.

The V call is TRBV20-1, the J call TRBJ1-2; a weak D match, TRBD1 (5 bases). The V end was cut by 3 bases, the J end by 0 bases, with 11 bases between. The germline CDR1 and CDR2 sequences are DFQATT and SNEGSKA (reference sequence). The CDR3 runs to 14 residues. The CDR3 region is CSASTGGTNYGYTF. The CDR3, as DNA: TGCAGTGCTAGTACGGGGGGAACTAACTATGGCTACACCTTC.

The chain recombines TRBV15 with TRBJ2-7, with 7 bases lining up with TRBD2. The CDR3 runs 12 residues. Germline V lookup: CDR1 LNHNV, CDR2 YYDKDF (reference sequence). With 5 bases clipped from V and 6 bases from J, the junction kept 4 bases outside the gene matches. CDR3 nucleotide sequence: TGTGCCACCAGCGGCACGGGGGGCGAGCAGTACTTC. Its protein product is CATSGTGGEQYF.

The rearrangement uses TRBV29-1 and TRBJ2-3; D call uncertain. Germline V CDR1 and CDR2: SQVTM, ANQGSEA. The V end lost 1 base, the J end lost 4 bases, and 9 bases lay between the germline ends. The CDR3 is made up of 13 amino acids. The CDR3 sequence: CSVEGGRSDTQYF. The CDR3 nucleotides read TGCAGCGTTGAAGGCGGCCGGTCAGATACGCAGTATTTT.

V gene TRBV7-2 combines with J gene TRBJ1-2; D is undetermined. Germline CDR1 SGHTA, CDR2 FQGNSA. The V gene lost 5 bases and the J gene lost 8 bases, with 12 bases spanning the gap. This CDR3 contains 12 residues. The CDR3 DNA sequence: TGTGCCAGCAGCCTACGAGCTTGGGGCTACACCTTC. This translates into CASSLRAWGYTF.

V and J are TRBV11-3 and TRBJ2-1, with D unresolved. The CDR3 loop spans 13 amino acids. Germline V gives CDR1 SGHNT, CDR2 YENEEA. Trimming left V 5 bases short and J 4 bases short, with 9 bases between. In nucleotides, the CDR3 is TGTGCCAGCAGCCCCGACTTGTACAATGAGCAGTTCTTC. This sequence encodes CASSPDLYNEQFF.

This clone was observed many times. The rearrangement uses TRBV5-4 and TRBJ1-1; D gene uncertain. Trimming took 3 bases from V and 0 from J, leaving 6 bases between them. This CDR3 spans 13 amino acids. CDR1 and CDR2 from the germline V gene are SGHNT and YYREEE (reference sequence). The CDR3 DNA is TGTGCCAGCAGCTCGGCGGTGAACACTGAAGCTTTCTTT. This encodes CASSSAVNTEAFF.

V usage is TRBV3-1 (or the pseudogene TRBV3-2) and J usage is TRBJ2-3, with D possibly TRBD2 on 7 matching bases. CDR3 length: 14 residues. Germline V CDR1 and CDR2: LGHDT, YNNKEL (reference sequence). V was cut by 4 bases and J by 4 bases, with 12 bases left in between. The CDR3 loop reads CASSRKGGADTQYF. CDR3 coding DNA: TGTGCCAGCAGCCGGAAAGGGGGGGCAGATACGCAGTATTTT.

The rearrangement links TRBV11-3 to TRBJ1-5; TRBD1 aligns across 11 bases. Germline values: CDR1 SGHNT, CDR2 YENEEA. V shed 8 bases and J 2 bases; nucleotides not matched to a gene: 17. The CDR3 is made up of 19 amino acids. As DNA, the CDR3 is TGTGCCAGCCTCACTCGAGGGACAGGGGGGTATTCTGGCAATCAGCCCCAGCATTTT. Residues: CASLTRGTGGYSGNQPQHF.

This clone was detected only once. The chain combines TRBV4-2 with TRBJ2-2; 8 nucleotides match TRBD2. J lost 5 bases, V lost 4 bases, and 6 bases had no gene match. CDR1 is LGHNA, CDR2 YNFKEQ, per germline. This CDR3 comprises 15 residues. CDR3 DNA: TGTGCCAGCAGCCCGTCCGGGGGGGAAACCGGGGAGCTGTTTTTT. It translates to CASSPSGGETGELFF.

The rearrangement links TRBV27 to TRBJ2-7; 7 bases match TRBD1. Germline V gene lookup returns CDR1 MNHEY and CDR2 SMNVEV (reference sequence). V gave up 5 bases and J gave up 3 bases; unmatched junction bases: 10. The CDR3 is made up of 15 amino acids. The CDR3 is CASSIQGFLDYEQYF. The CDR3 DNA follows: TGTGCCAGCAGTATACAGGGGTTTTTGGACTACGAGCAGTACTTC.

The rearrangement joins TRBV6-5 to TRBJ2-7, with a weak D call TRBD2 (6 bases). CDR1 and CDR2 (germline): MNHEY, SVGAGI. V lost 4 bases, J lost 1 base, and 11 bases lay in between. The CDR3 runs 14 residues. This CDR3 is CASSSSELSYEQYF. CDR3 bases: TGTGCCAGCAGTTCTAGCGAGCTATCCTACGAGCAGTACTTC.

J is TRBJ2-1 and V is TRBV7-9; tentatively, D is TRBD2 (5 bases). The V end was cut by 5 bases, the J end by 10 bases, with 15 bases between. Germline CDR1 is SEHNR and CDR2 is FQNEAQ (reference sequence). The CDR3 loop spans 13 amino acids. The DNA for the CDR3 is TGTGCCAGCAGCGGAACTAGGTCCCGCGAGCAGTTCTTC. Residues: CASSGTRSREQFF.

The V gene is TRBV18, the J gene TRBJ1-6; D is possibly TRBD1 (5 bases). The V gene's germline CDR1 is KGHSH and CDR2 LQKENI. The CDR3 has 17 residues. V shed 3 bases and J shed 9 bases, with 21 bases lying between them. CDR3 DNA sequence: TGTGCCAGCTCACCTGCGACTTTAGGAGGGACCAGTTCACCCCTCCACTTT. Its translation: CASSPATLGGTSSPLHF.

The V and J genes are TRBV4-1 and TRBJ1-2; no clear D gene. Germline assignment: CDR1 MGHRA and CDR2 YSYEKL. V lost 0 bases to trimming and J lost 6 bases, with 11 bases between them. There are 14 residues in the CDR3. For the CDR3, the DNA is TGCGCCAGCAGCCAAGAAGGAGGACGGCATGGCTACACCTTC. Residues: CASSQEGGRHGYTF.

On this clone itself: The junction departs from germline at one end; a sequencing error may be responsible. The sample contains more than one DNA sequence encoding this CDR3. V gene TRBV28 combines with J gene TRBJ1-2, with a tentative D call TRBD1 (5 bases). CDR1 is MDHEN and CDR2 is SYDVKM in the germline V gene. This CDR3 region has 13 residues. DNA for the CDR3: TGTGCCAGCAGTTTAAGGGTCTGGAGGGACTACACCTTT. It translates to CASSLRVWRDYTF.